The T cell receptor (beta chain) under discussion was sequenced for a study of blood T cell repertoires in COVID-19 (dated by TCRdb to the early 2020s). Looking at the study overall: Samples from collaborators originated in the United States, Italy and Spain and spanned both the acute and convalescent phases of COVID-19. The prospective study material was composed of cDNA or gDNA derived from T cells, B-cell-depleted T cells, or PBMCs. The dataset comprised deeply sampled blood TCRbeta repertoires from subjects exposed to, actively infected with, or recovered from COVID-19. The repertoires were made available in a free public database intended to serve as a resource for research on the immune response to SARS-CoV-2. The samples were drawn from two sources: the first 160 participants of the ongoing ImmuneRACE study, and 1,200 or so subjects contributed by 6 global collaborators. Nearly every sample came with metadata listing a de-identified subject ID, COVID-19 status, age in years and sex. Where available, HLA class I and class II types were taken from metadata supplied by the sample provider and were not determined by assay-based typing.

Notes on this clone: The clone's antigen remains unknown. No base quality information exists; no much larger clone differs at one position.

Points the paper makes about the study in general: How much clinical and demographic metadata was included differed by source and by participant, and the metadata was provided uncurated.

The collaborating institutions used their own protocols to collect whole blood in K2EDTA tubes. For TCRbeta analysis, collaborator samples were shipped as frozen whole blood, as isolated PBMCs, or as DNA extracted from either sample type. TCRbeta CDR3 regions were amplified from genomic DNA by means of the immunoSEQ Assay, a bias-controlled multiplex PCR. Per the original workflow: Nucleated cell counts per sample were estimated from amplification of reference gene primers within the assay. To quantify the absolute abundance of each unique TCRbeta CDR3 rearrangement, sequence reads were collapsed and filtered. For each sample, productive Simpson clonality was calculated by taking the square root of Simpson's diversity index across productive rearrangements. The table comes from immuneACCESS by way of TCRdb, which keeps in-frame sequences with V and J called. Part of the clones is missing from these tables; in studies checked, under half for an unresolved V gene and the rest for unknown reasons. The V and J calls and clone size are taken from that table; D and trimming were inferred from the DNA. For this sample there are 250,000 to 350,000 clones; roughly 90% appear just once. Clones ranked in the top ten supply roughly an eighth of the sample.

V is cut by 3 bases and J by 9 bases, and the space between the germline ends is 12 bases. CDR1 SGHAT and CDR2 FQDESV are derived from the germline V gene (reference sequence). From cysteine to phenylalanine, the CDR3 is 13 amino acids long. Only the CDR3 part of the read is kept: 39 bases, read in frame from the first base. The receptor chain draws on TRBV11-1 and TRBJ2-1; TRBD2 is possibly the D segment (6 matching bases). Sequenced: peripheral blood. The sequence derives from a woman aged 55-75 years with acute or convalescent COVID-19. The nucleotide sequence reads as follows: TGTGCCAGCAGCTTCTTATGGGGAGGTGAGCAGTTCTTC. The resulting protein is CASSFLWGGEQFF.